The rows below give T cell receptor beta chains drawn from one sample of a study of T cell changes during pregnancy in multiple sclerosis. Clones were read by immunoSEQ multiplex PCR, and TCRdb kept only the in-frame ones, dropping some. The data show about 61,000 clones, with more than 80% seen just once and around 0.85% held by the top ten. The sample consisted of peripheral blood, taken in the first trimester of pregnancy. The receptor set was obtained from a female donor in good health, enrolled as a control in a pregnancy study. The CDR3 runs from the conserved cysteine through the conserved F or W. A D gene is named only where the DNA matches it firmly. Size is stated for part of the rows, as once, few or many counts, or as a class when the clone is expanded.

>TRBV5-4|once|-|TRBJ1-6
TGTGCCAGCAGCCCGGGTACGAATTCACCCCTCCACTTT
CASSPGTNSPLHF
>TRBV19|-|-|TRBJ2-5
TGTGCCAGCAATCCTTCTCGGAGCATCCAAGAGACCCAGTACTTC
CASNPSRSIQETQYF
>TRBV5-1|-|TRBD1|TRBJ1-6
TGCGCCAGCAGCTTGGGGTACACAACAGGGGGAAGTGGGGGACCCCTCCACTTT
CASSLGYTTGGSGGPLHF
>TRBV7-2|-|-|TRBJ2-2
TGTGCCAGCAGCTTATCCGGGGGGCCGAACACCGGGGAGCTGTTTTTT
CASSLSGGPNTGELFF
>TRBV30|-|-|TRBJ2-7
TGTGCCTGGAGTGTACGGGTTTTCTCCTACGAGCAGTACTTC
CAWSVRVFSYEQYF
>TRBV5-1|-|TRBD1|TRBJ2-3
TGCGCCAGCAGCCCGGGACAGGGGGCCGGTGCAGATACGCAGTATTTT
CASSPGQGAGADTQYF
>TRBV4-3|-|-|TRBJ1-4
TGCGCCAGCAGTCAAGCAGGGAGGGGCTCCACTAATGAAAAACTGTTTTTT
CASSQAGRGSTNEKLFF
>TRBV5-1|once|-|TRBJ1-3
TGCGCCAGCAGCGGTGGGCAGGCCGAGTTTGGAAACACCATATATTTT
CASSGGQAEFGNTIYF
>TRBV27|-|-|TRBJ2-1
TGTGCCAGCAGTTTATCGGGGAGCTCCTACAATGAGCAGTTCTTC
CASSLSGSSYNEQFF
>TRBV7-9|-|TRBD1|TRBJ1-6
TGTGCCAGCAGCCTGGACAGGACGAGAGGGTATTCACCCCTCCACTTT
CASSLDRTRGYSPLHF
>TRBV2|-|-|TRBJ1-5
TGTGCCAGCAGTGAAGACAGGACCAATCAGCCCCAGCATTTT
CASSEDRTNQPQHF
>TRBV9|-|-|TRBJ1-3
TGTGCCAGCAGCGTAGATGCAGGGGCGATCTCTGGAAACACCATATATTTT
CASSVDAGAISGNTIYF
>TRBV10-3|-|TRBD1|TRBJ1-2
TGTGCCATCAGGCCGGGACAGGGGGCGGATGGCTACACCTTC
CAIRPGQGADGYTF
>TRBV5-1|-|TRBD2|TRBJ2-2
TGCGCCAGCAGCTTTACTAGCGGGGGGACCGGGGAGCTGTTTTTT
CASSFTSGGTGELFF
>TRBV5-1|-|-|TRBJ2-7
TGCGCCAGCAGCTTGGCAGGGTCTATATCCTACGAGCAGTACTTC
CASSLAGSISYEQYF
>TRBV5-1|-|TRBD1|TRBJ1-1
TGCGCCAGCAGCCTCGGACAGGGGATCCTTGAAGCTTTCTTT
CASSLGQGILEAFF
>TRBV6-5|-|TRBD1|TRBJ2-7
TGTGCCAGCAGCTCCCTGGGGGACAGGGACTACGAGCAGTACTTC
CASSSLGDRDYEQYF